Listed here are 16 T cell receptor beta chains from one sample, sequenced in a study of human T cells and chemical hapten exposure. TCRdb re-called the RACE reads through MiXCR, storing one row per CDR3 protein. The sample carries more than 300,000 distinct CDR3 sequences, approximately 5.1% recorded once. Documented time point: pre-sensitization, week 0. Treatment described: therapeutic diphenylcyclopropenone sensitization with weekly scalp DPC. Sequencing used whole blood, obtained in connection with sensitization to the hapten diphenylcyclopropenone (DPC). The receptors were gathered from a woman aged 45-59 years with alopecia areata. Some clones in this sample may be carry-over from other donors' samples.

The sample holds a few counts of this clonotype. This chain links TRBV7-9 with TRBJ2-1; D is perhaps TRBD2 (6 bases). Germline V gene lookup returns CDR1 SEHNR and CDR2 FQNEAQ (reference sequence). The CDR3 extends over 14 amino acids. V was pared by 1 base and J by 8 bases, with 12 bases between. CDR3 in DNA: TGTGCCAGCAGCTTAGATCGGGGGTCGGATGAGCAGTTCTTC. It yields the protein CASSLDRGSDEQFF. Together with reference TRBV7-9 and TRBJ2-1, the CDR3 gives the full variable domain: DTGVSQNPRHKITKRGQNVTFRCDPISEHNRLYWYRQTLGQGPEFLTYFQNEAQLEKSRLLSDRFSAERPKGSFSTLEIQRTEQGDSAMYLCASSLDRGSDEQFFGPGTRLTVL.

This clonotype was recorded at least ten times. The chain has TRBV7-9 and TRBJ1-1, with D uncertain. CDR3 length: 15 amino acids. V lost 5 bases to trimming and J lost 5 bases, with 18 bases between them. The V gene's germline CDR1 is SEHNR and CDR2 FQNEAQ (reference sequence). The CDR3 nucleotides are TGTGCCAGCAGCCTTTCGCGGGGTGCGGGAACTGAAGCTTTCTTT. Translated: CASSLSRGAGTEAFF.

There are many counts of this clonotype. The J gene is TRBJ1-1, the V gene TRBV7-9; 8 bases align to TRBD1. Germline lookup yields CDR1 SEHNR and CDR2 FQNEAQ (reference sequence). Trimming at V came to 3 bases and at J to 5 bases, leaving 5 bases not matched to a gene. CDR3 length equals 14 residues. The CDR3 nucleotides are TGTGCCAGCAGCTTGGGACAGGCCTGGACTGAAGCTTTCTTT. Its translation is CASSLGQAWTEAFF.

This clonotype was counted ten times or more. The chain joins TRBV6-5 to TRBJ1-1, with 9 bases identical to TRBD1. This CDR3 spans 13 amino acids. Trimming removed 6 bases from V and 3 bases from J; junction bases left unmatched: 2. Germline V gene sequence: CDR1 MNHEY, CDR2 SVGAGI. The CDR3 sequence is CASSRTGDTEAFF. CDR3 in DNA: TGTGCCAGCAGCCGGACAGGGGACACTGAAGCTTTCTTT.

The chain is built from TRBV4-1 and TRBJ1-2; a possible D gene is TRBD1 (5 bases). The V gene lost 0 bases and the J gene lost 8 bases, with 10 bases spanning the gap. The germline V gene has CDR1 MGHRA and CDR2 YSYEKL. This CDR3 has 13 amino acids. The CDR3 DNA is TGCGCCAGCAGCCAAGAGTGGGGCGGAGGCTACACCTTC. Its protein is CASSQEWGGGYTF.

The chain uses TRBV7-2 and TRBJ1-5; D is unresolved. Trimming removed 1 base at V and 3 bases at J, with 7 bases between. Germline lookup yields CDR1 SGHTA and CDR2 FQGNSA. The CDR3 has 14 amino acids. CDR3 sequence reads: CASSLDPVNQPQHF. As DNA, the CDR3 is TGTGCCAGCAGCTTAGATCCAGTCAATCAGCCCCAGCATTTT.

This clonotype was counted between two and nine times. The CDR3 here is CASSPRTGAYNNEQFF. CDR3 nucleotide sequence: TGTGCCAGCAGCCCCAGGACGGGGGCGTATAACAATGAGCAGTTCTTC. The chain has TRBV7-2 and TRBJ2-1; D could derive from TRBD1 or TRBD2 (6 bases each). CDR1 and CDR2 from the germline V gene are SGHTA and FQGNSA. CDR3 length equals 16 residues. V was pared by 5 bases and J by 5 bases, with 19 bases between.

The gene calls are TRBV20-1 and TRBJ1-1; no clear D gene. The CDR3 spans 12 residues. V lost 4 bases, J lost 5 bases, and 11 bases lay in between. CDR1 and CDR2 (germline): DFQATT, SNEGSKA (reference sequence). CDR3 protein: CSANDGRTEAFF. CDR3 nucleotides: TGCAGTGCTAACGACGGGAGGACTGAAGCTTTCTTT.

This sequence joins TRBV20-1 and TRBJ1-1; possible D gene TRBD1, 6 bases. This CDR3 region has 12 residues. The germline V gene has CDR1 DFQATT and CDR2 SNEGSKA (reference sequence). The chain's CDR3 is CNIPRGNTEAFF. In DNA form, the CDR3 reads TGCAACATTCCCAGGGGCAACACTGAAGCTTTCTTT.

The chain combines TRBV7-9 with TRBJ1-5, with D hard to call. V was cut by 1 base and J by 6 bases, with 7 bases left in between. This CDR3 contains 13 residues. Germline V gene data show CDR1 as SEHNR and CDR2 as FQNEAQ (reference sequence). CDR3 region: CASSLDRSQPQHF. In nucleotides, the CDR3 is TGTGCCAGCAGCTTAGACCGCAGTCAGCCCCAGCATTTT.

This clonotype was recorded at least ten times. V usage is TRBV7-8 and J usage is TRBJ2-5; 14 bases agree with TRBD2. The CDR3 is 20 amino acids. With V trimmed by 2 bases and J by 1 base, 12 bases remained unmatched. The germline V gene encodes CDR1 SGHVS and CDR2 FQNEAQ. The CDR3 DNA sequence: TGTGCCAGCAGCTTACCGGGACTAGCGGGAGACGGGGGGTTCCAAGAGACCCAGTACTTC. Residues: CASSLPGLAGDGGFQETQYF.

The chain employs TRBV7-6 and TRBJ2-5; maybe TRBD1 (5 bases). The CDR3 loop spans 16 amino acids. The V gene lost 0 bases and the J gene lost 1 base, with 12 bases spanning the gap. CDR1 and CDR2 (germline): SGHVS, FNYEAQ. In DNA, the CDR3 is TGTGCCAGCAGCTTAGCGCCGACAGCTCCCCAAGAGACCCAGTACTTC. Translating gives CASSLAPTAPQETQYF. Looking up the rest from reference TRBV7-6 and TRBJ2-5 gives the full variable domain: GAGVSQSPRYKVTKRGQDVALRCDPISGHVSLYWYRQALGQGPEFLTYFNYEAQQDKSGLPNDRFSAERPEGSISTLTIQRTEQRDSAMYRCASSLAPTAPQETQYFGPGTRLLVL.

At least ten counts were recorded for this clonotype. The chain combines TRBV15 with TRBJ2-3, with D possibly being TRBD1 or TRBD2 (6 bases each). Germline assignment: CDR1 LNHNV and CDR2 YYDKDF (reference sequence). This CDR3 comprises 16 residues. Trimming left V 4 bases short and J 6 bases short, with 20 bases between. The CDR3 spells CATSTGRRGRGDTQYF. The DNA for the CDR3 is TGTGCCACCAGCACGGGCCGGCGGGGAAGGGGGGATACGCAGTATTTT.

The V call is TRBV20-1, the J call TRBJ1-1; 7 bases match TRBD1. The CDR3 is 14 amino acids. V lost 1 base, J lost 3 bases, and 5 bases stayed unmatched. The V gene's germline CDR1 is DFQATT and CDR2 SNEGSKA (reference sequence). CDR3 DNA sequence: TGCAGTGCTAGAGGACAGGGTTGGGACACTGAAGCTTTCTTT. This encodes CSARGQGWDTEAFF.

The gene calls are TRBV11-2 and TRBJ1-1; D is undetermined. V was cut by 5 bases and J by 1 base, with 8 bases left in between. The V gene's germline CDR1 is SGHAT and CDR2 FQNNGV. The CDR3 runs 13 residues. CDR3 bases: TGTGCCAGCAGCCCCCAGCAGAACACTGAAGCTTTCTTT. This translates into CASSPQQNTEAFF.

The rearrangement uses TRBV6-2 or TRBV6-3 and TRBJ2-3, with TRBD2 matching 7 bases. V lost 6 bases, J lost 5 bases, and 14 bases stayed unmatched. Germline lookup yields CDR1 MNHEY and CDR2 SVGEGT. The CDR3 spans 16 residues. Here the CDR3 DNA reads TGTGCCAGCAGGGAGGTTTGGTCGGGGGGTGAAGATACGCAGTATTTT. This codes for CASREVWSGGEDTQYF.